These 23 T cell receptor beta chains came from one sample sequenced in a study of somatic mutations in cytotoxic T cells in rheumatoid arthritis. Using immunoSEQ multiplex PCR, the repertoire was profiled, and TCRdb retains in-frame clones only, with some absent. Of about 15,000 clones in the sample, about 80% are singletons; the top ten hold under 25%. Sequencing was carried out using CD8+ T cells sorted from blood. All receptors derive from an adult with rheumatoid arthritis.

The rearrangement joins TRBV27 to TRBJ1-1; 8 nucleotides align to TRBD1. Germline CDR1 is MNHEY and CDR2 is SMNVEV (reference sequence). The CDR3 is 14 residues long. J gave up 5 bases and V 2 bases, and 4 bases lay outside the gene matches. The CDR3 DNA reads TGTGCCAGCAGTTTAGCAGGGGGCCGGACTGAAGCTTTCTTT. Protein product: CASSLAGGRTEAFF.

The rearrangement joins TRBV10-2 to TRBJ1-5; TRBD1 matches at 7 bases. The germline gives CDR1 WSHSY, CDR2 SAAADI. The J segment lost 0 bases and the V segment lost 6 bases, leaving 5 bases of the junction unmatched. The CDR3 runs 15 residues. CDR3 residues: CASRVGTDSNQPQHF. DNA of the CDR3: TGCGCCAGCAGAGTTGGGACAGATAGCAATCAGCCCCAGCATTTT.

The chain has TRBV2 and TRBJ2-3; 7 bases match TRBD1. Germline V gene sequence: CDR1 SNHLY, CDR2 FYNNEI. This CDR3 is 15 amino acids long. The V gene end was trimmed by 7 bases and the J gene end by 0 bases; junction bases not matched to a gene: 7. DNA for the CDR3: TGTGCCAGCACCGGCAGGGGGTCTAGCACAGATACGCAGTATTTT. Translated: CASTGRGSSTDTQYF.

The J gene is TRBJ2-5, the V gene TRBV27; a possible D gene is TRBD2 (6 bases). Germline V gives CDR1 MNHEY, CDR2 SMNVEV (reference sequence). The CDR3 is 16 residues long. Trimming took 4 bases from V and 2 from J, leaving 17 bases between them. CDR3: CASSSLRSGPQETQYF. CDR3 coding DNA: TGTGCCAGCAGTTCCTTGAGGAGCGGGCCTCAAGAGACCCAGTACTTC.

The chain has TRBV7-9 and TRBJ1-3; D is undetermined. The CDR3 spans 15 residues. V was trimmed by 8 bases and J by 0 bases, leaving 14 bases between them. Germline V gene sequence: CDR1 SEHNR, CDR2 FQNEAQ (reference sequence). CDR3 coding DNA: TGTGCCAGCTCCCGGGCGGGGTACTCTGGAAACACCATATATTTT. Its translation: CASSRAGYSGNTIYF.

The chain links TRBV21-1 to TRBJ1-5. TRBV21-1 is a listed pseudogene. The CDR3 extends over 16 amino acids. Written as DNA, the CDR3 is TGTGCCAGCAGCAATCCAGGGAGTAAGGGCAATCAGCCCCAGCATTTT. Protein sequence: CASSNPGSKGNQPQHF.

The rearrangement links TRBV30 to TRBJ2-5; TRBD1 might be the D (5 bases). The CDR3 length is 11 residues. Trimming stripped 4 bases from V and 5 bases from J, with 8 bases between. CDR1 and CDR2 from the germline V gene are GTSNPN and SVGIG (reference sequence). This CDR3 is CAWNQGETQYF. Here the CDR3 DNA reads TGTGCCTGGAACCAGGGTGAGACCCAGTACTTC.

This clone was picked up one time. The chain uses TRBV7-2 and TRBJ1-5, with 8 bases aligning to TRBD1. The CDR3 sequence is 14 residues long. Germline CDR1 and CDR2: SGHTA and FQGNSA. V lost 5 bases to trimming and J lost 2 bases; unmatched junction nucleotides: 2. In DNA, the CDR3 is TGTGCCAGCAGCGGACAGGGTCGCAATCAGCCCCAGCATTTT. Its translation is CASSGQGRNQPQHF. Based on the CDR3 plus reference TRBV7-2 and TRBJ1-5, the full variable domain is GAGVSQSPSNKVTEKGKDVELRCDPISGHTALYWYRQSLGQGLEFLIYFQGNSAPDKSGLPSDRFSAERTGGSVSTLTIQRTQQEDSAVYLCASSGQGRNQPQHFGDGTRLSIL.

This clone appeared a few times. This chain joins TRBV27 and TRBJ2-1; possibly TRBD1 for D (7 bases). Germline V lookup: CDR1 MNHEY, CDR2 SMNVEV (reference sequence). The CDR3 is made up of 15 amino acids. The V end was cut by 3 bases, the J end by 7 bases, with 16 bases between. CDR3 sequence (DNA): TGTGCCAGCAGTTTGCGGGCAGGGGGGCGGAATGAGCAGTTCTTC. Translating gives CASSLRAGGRNEQFF.

The chain uses TRBV6-5 and TRBJ2-2; tentative D call: TRBD1 (5 bases). The CDR3 loop spans 14 amino acids. V lost 0 bases and J lost 5, with 7 bases in between. Germline V gene data show CDR1 as MNHEY and CDR2 as SVGAGI. The CDR3 region has the DNA TGTGCCAGCAGTTACTCCCAGGGAACCGGGGAGCTGTTTTTT. As protein: CASSYSQGTGELFF.

V and J are TRBV10-2 and TRBJ2-3; tentatively, D is TRBD2 (6 bases). V lost 3 bases and J 0 bases, leaving 10 bases between the germline ends. The length of the CDR3 is 15 residues. CDR1 and CDR2 (germline): WSHSY, SAAADI. The chain's CDR3 is CASSDSGDSTDTQYF. CDR3 sequence (DNA): TGCGCCAGCAGTGATAGCGGAGATAGCACAGATACGCAGTATTTT.

V usage is TRBV4-1 and J usage is TRBJ1-2, with D unresolved. Trimming pared 4 bases from V and 2 bases from J, leaving 11 bases between. Looked up from germline, CDR1 is MGHRA and CDR2 is YSYEKL. This CDR3 has 14 residues. The CDR3 reads CASSPQLENYGYTF. In nucleotides, the CDR3 is TGCGCCAGCAGCCCCCAACTAGAAAACTATGGCTACACCTTC.

In DNA form, the CDR3 reads TGTGCCAGCAGCGTAGAACCAAAGCTGAATCTTTACAATGAGCAGTTCTTC. Amino acids: CASSVEPKLNLYNEQFF. This chain joins TRBV9 and TRBJ2-1; D ambiguous. V lost 0 bases, J lost 4 bases, and 17 bases lay in between. The germline CDR1 and CDR2 sequences are SGDLS and YYNGEE. The CDR3 covers 17 residues.

The V gene is TRBV7-9, the J gene TRBJ2-7; the match to TRBD1 covers 9 bases. CDR1 SEHNR and CDR2 FQNEAQ come from the germline V gene (reference sequence). Losses at the gene ends were 2 bases for V and 6 bases for J; bases not matched to a gene: 8. The CDR3 contains 15 residues. The chain's CDR3 is CASSLKSLDRGEQYF. CDR3 DNA sequence: TGTGCCAGCAGCTTAAAATCTTTGGACAGGGGCGAGCAGTACTTC.

The chain employs TRBV4-1 and TRBJ2-7; possibly TRBD2 for D (5 bases). Trimming took off 1 base at V and 4 bases at J, with 11 bases between the two ends. CDR3 length: 14 residues. Germline assignment: CDR1 MGHRA and CDR2 YSYEKL. In DNA, the CDR3 is TGCGCCAGCAGCCAAGGGGAAGCGGAATACGAGCAGTACTTC. Translating it yields CASSQGEAEYEQYF.

J is TRBJ2-1 and V is TRBV14, with 10 bases identical to TRBD2. The CDR3 has 15 amino acids. Trimming took 4 bases from V and 6 from J; bases not matched to a gene: 6. The germline gives CDR1 SGHDN, CDR2 FVKESK. The CDR3 spells CASSPPSSGSNEQFF. CDR3 bases: TGTGCCAGCAGCCCCCCGTCTAGCGGGAGCAATGAGCAGTTCTTC. The whole variable domain, remainder taken from reference TRBV14 and TRBJ2-1, is EAGVTQFPSHSVIEKGQTVTLRCDPISGHDNLYWYRRVMGKEIKFLLHFVKESKQDESGMPNNRFLAERTGGTYSTLKVQPAELEDSGVYFCASSPPSSGSNEQFFGPGTRLTVL.

This chain uses TRBV19 with TRBJ2-2; 11 bases agree with TRBD2. The CDR3 is made up of 15 amino acids. V shed 5 bases, J shed 2 bases, and the junction held 1 base outside the gene matches. CDR1 is LNHDA and CDR2 is SQIVND in the germline V gene (reference sequence). The CDR3 is CASSLAGGNTGELFF. DNA of the CDR3: TGTGCCAGTAGTCTAGCGGGGGGCAACACCGGGGAGCTGTTTTTT.

The rearrangement uses TRBV4-1 and TRBJ2-3; D remains unclear. The CDR3 contains 16 residues. Germline assignment: CDR1 MGHRA and CDR2 YSYEKL. V lost 0 bases to trimming and J lost 6 bases, with 16 bases between them. CDR3 sequence (DNA): TGCGCCAGCAGCCAAGAGGCACAAGTCGGTTGGGATACGCAGTATTTT. Translated: CASSQEAQVGWDTQYF.

J is TRBJ2-3 and V is TRBV27; weak D call: TRBD1 (6 bases). This CDR3 contains 14 residues. The germline CDR1 and CDR2 sequences are MNHEY and SMNVEV (reference sequence). The V gene lost 6 bases and the J gene lost 2 bases, with 12 bases spanning the gap. DNA of the CDR3: TGTGCCAGCAGGATCGGGACAAACACAGATACGCAGTATTTT. Amino acid sequence: CASRIGTNTDTQYF.

The chain employs TRBV25-1 and TRBJ1-1, with D possibly TRBD1 on 5 matching bases. The CDR3 consists of 14 residues. Trimming took 4 bases from V and 4 from J, leaving 13 bases between them. Germline CDR1 and CDR2: MGHDK and SYGVNS. Written as DNA, the CDR3 is TGTGCCAGCAGTGTTGGGGACGTAGCCACTGAAGCTTTCTTT. Amino acids: CASSVGDVATEAFF.

The chain links TRBV7-8 to TRBJ2-1; D might be TRBD1 (6 bases). CDR1 and CDR2 from the germline V gene are SGHVS and FQNEAQ. The CDR3 covers 15 residues. Between the trimmed V and J ends, which lost 6 bases and 2 bases, there was a span of 14 bases. CDR3 in amino acids: CASRTPGTPYNEQFF. CDR3 in DNA: TGTGCCAGCAGAACCCCCGGGACACCCTACAATGAGCAGTTCTTC.

This clone was seen a handful of times. The rearrangement joins TRBV27 to TRBJ2-7, with a weak D call TRBD1 (5 bases). Trimming pared 4 bases from V and 2 bases from J, leaving 12 bases between. This CDR3 region has 14 residues. Germline loops: CDR1 MNHEY, CDR2 SMNVEV (reference sequence). The CDR3 here is CASSSYRKTYEQYF. The CDR3 bases are TGTGCCAGCAGTTCATACAGGAAAACCTACGAGCAGTACTTC.

This chain's CDR3 is CASSHSGVRPMNTEAFF. The CDR3 nucleotides are TGCGCCAGCAGCCATTCGGGAGTCAGACCCATGAACACTGAAGCTTTCTTT. The chain uses TRBV4-1 and TRBJ1-1, with D hard to call. Germline V gives CDR1 MGHRA, CDR2 YSYEKL. The V end was cut by 3 bases, the J end by 0 bases, with 17 bases between. CDR3 size: 17 residues.